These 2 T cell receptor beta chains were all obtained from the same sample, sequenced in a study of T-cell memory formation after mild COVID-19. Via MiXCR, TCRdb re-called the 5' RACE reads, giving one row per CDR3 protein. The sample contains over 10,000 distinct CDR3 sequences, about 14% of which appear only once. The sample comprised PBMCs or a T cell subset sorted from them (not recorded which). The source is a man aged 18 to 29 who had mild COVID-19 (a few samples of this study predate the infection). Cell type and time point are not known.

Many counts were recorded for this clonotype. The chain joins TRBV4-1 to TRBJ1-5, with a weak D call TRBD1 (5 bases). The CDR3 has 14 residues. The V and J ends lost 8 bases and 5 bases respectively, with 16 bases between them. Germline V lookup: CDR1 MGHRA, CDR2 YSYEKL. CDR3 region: CASSREGPYQPQHF. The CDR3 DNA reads TGCGCCAGCTCACGGGAGGGACCGTATCAGCCCCAGCATTTT.

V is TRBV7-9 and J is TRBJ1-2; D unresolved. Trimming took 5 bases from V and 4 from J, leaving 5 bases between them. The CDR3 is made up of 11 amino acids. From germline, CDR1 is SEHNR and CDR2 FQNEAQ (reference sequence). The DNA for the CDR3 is TGTGCCAGCAGCCGTTCCTATGGCTACACCTTC. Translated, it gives CASSRSYGYTF.